These 30 T cell receptor beta chains share one sample of origin, sequenced in a study of control samples from healthy donors and cancer patients. Libraries were prepared by immunoSEQ multiplex PCR; TCRdb keeps only in-frame clonotypes and omits some of them. The sample shows 150,000 or so clones, about 94% of them seen only once. The source material was PBMCs. These receptors originate from a man in his fifties or sixties with colorectal cancer.

The J gene is TRBJ1-6, the V gene TRBV6-5; D uncertain. CDR3 length: 14 residues. The germline V gene encodes CDR1 MNHEY and CDR2 SVGAGI. V was shortened by 6 bases and J by 7 bases, with 13 bases between the two germline ends. The CDR3 nucleotides are TGTGCCAGCAGAGACGCCTTCGGGAATTCACCCCTCCACTTT. The encoded protein is CASRDAFGNSPLHF.

The chain links TRBV5-1 to TRBJ2-5; no clear D. From germline, CDR1 is SGHRS and CDR2 YFSETQ. The CDR3 spans 15 residues. Between the trimmed V and J ends, which lost 0 bases and 4 bases, there was a span of 13 bases. CDR3 sequence reads: CASSLGPQLRETQYF. The CDR3 nucleotides are TGCGCCAGCAGCTTGGGCCCCCAGCTGAGAGAGACCCAGTACTTC. The complete variable domain, with remaining parts taken from reference TRBV5-1 and TRBJ2-5, reads KAGVTQTPRYLIKTRGQQVTLSCSPISGHRSVSWYQQTPGQGLQFLFEYFSETQRNKGNFPGRFSGRQFSNSRSEMNVSTLELGDSALYLCASSLGPQLRETQYFGPGTRLLVL.

This clone was counted once. V is TRBV5-4 and J is TRBJ2-7; 10 nucleotides align to TRBD1. There are 14 residues in the CDR3. The junction had 2 bases not matched to a gene; V was cut back by 2 bases and J by 3 bases. Germline values: CDR1 SGHNT, CDR2 YYREEE (reference sequence). The CDR3 sequence: CASSLDRGRYEQYF. DNA of the CDR3: TGTGCCAGCAGCTTAGACAGGGGGCGCTACGAGCAGTACTTC.

V usage is TRBV7-2 and J usage is TRBJ1-1; 11 bases agree with TRBD1. V lost 5 bases to trimming and J lost 7 bases; unmatched junction nucleotides: 6. The CDR3 sequence is 14 residues long. Germline V CDR1 and CDR2: SGHTA, FQGNSA. CDR3 DNA: TGTGCCAGCAGCCCCCTAGGGACAGGGGGTGAAGCTTTCTTT. Amino acids: CASSPLGTGGEAFF.

The rearrangement uses TRBV7-7 and TRBJ2-3; possibly TRBD1 for D (6 bases). The CDR3 has 14 amino acids. CDR1 is SSHAT and CDR2 is FNYEAQ in the germline V gene (reference sequence). V lost 1 base, J lost 8 bases, and 13 bases lay in between. This CDR3 reads CASSLDQTGGTQYF. The CDR3 nucleotides read TGTGCCAGCAGCTTAGATCAGACAGGAGGTACGCAGTATTTT.

As concerns this clone: The sample holds other DNA sequences that translate to the same CDR3. V usage is TRBV3-1 (or the pseudogene TRBV3-2) and J usage is TRBJ1-1; D uncertain. V was shortened by 2 bases and J by 0 bases, with 4 bases between the two germline ends. CDR1 and CDR2 from the germline V gene are LGHDT and YNNKEL (reference sequence). This CDR3 has 13 amino acids. The CDR3 nucleotides are TGTGCCAGCAGCCAATCTGTGAACACTGAAGCTTTCTTT. Translating gives CASSQSVNTEAFF.

The sample holds one count of this clone. The gene calls are TRBV19 and TRBJ1-5, with 8 bases fitting TRBD1. J was trimmed by 0 bases and V by 5 bases; bases with no gene match: 6. CDR3 size: 16 residues. Germline lookup yields CDR1 LNHDA and CDR2 SQIVND (reference sequence). The CDR3, as DNA: TGTGCCAGTAGTGGCCGACAGGGGAATAGCAATCAGCCCCAGCATTTT. It yields the protein CASSGRQGNSNQPQHF.

The chain employs TRBV9 and TRBJ2-3, with TRBD2 matching over 10 bases. V was clipped by 4 bases and J by 1 base; unmatched bases: 3. The CDR3 runs to 15 residues. CDR1 is SGDLS, CDR2 YYNGEE, per germline. In nucleotides, the CDR3 is TGTGCCAGCAGCTTTCTAGCGGGGGGCACAGATACGCAGTATTTT. Protein: CASSFLAGGTDTQYF.

The chain couples TRBV12-3 or TRBV12-4 to TRBJ1-4, with D perhaps matching TRBD1 (5 bases). V gave up 8 bases and J gave up 7 bases, with 14 bases separating them. CDR3 length equals 13 residues. CDR3 nucleotide sequence: TGTGCCAGCTGCTCCAGGGTGACTGAAAAACTGTTTTTT. It specifies CASCSRVTEKLFF.

The rearrangement uses TRBV7-2 and TRBJ1-2; possible D gene TRBD1, 5 bases. This CDR3 spans 15 amino acids. Germline CDR1 reads SGHTA; CDR2 reads FQGNSA. Trimming shortened V by 5 bases and J by 4 bases, and 17 bases separated the two germline ends. CDR3 amino acids: CASSLDSGGVYGYTF. CDR3 nucleotide sequence: TGTGCCAGCAGCCTGGATTCGGGGGGAGTCTATGGCTACACCTTC.

The rearrangement links TRBV4-1 to TRBJ1-6; D uncertain. This CDR3 is 17 amino acids long. Trimming shortened V by 0 bases and J by 0 bases, and 9 bases separated the two germline ends. Germline CDR1 reads MGHRA; CDR2 reads YSYEKL. The CDR3 bases are TGCGCCAGCAGCCAAGAGCCGTTGAGCTCCTATAATTCACCCCTCCACTTT. Residues: CASSQEPLSSYNSPLHF.

The genes are TRBV27 and TRBJ2-1; 7 bases match TRBD2. The junction had 14 bases not matched to a gene; V was cut back by 5 bases and J by 4 bases. There are 17 residues in the CDR3. Germline CDR1 MNHEY, CDR2 SMNVEV (reference sequence). The CDR3, as DNA: TGTGCCAGCAGTGCCGTCGGGGTAGCGGGCCCTTACAATGAGCAGTTCTTC. It yields the protein CASSAVGVAGPYNEQFF.

V is TRBV2 and J is TRBJ1-5; D unresolved. Deletions cut 4 bases from V and 2 bases from J, with 9 bases between. Germline V lookup: CDR1 SNHLY, CDR2 FYNNEI. The CDR3 sequence is 14 residues long. CDR3 coding DNA: TGTGCCAGCAGTGGAGAGGCTGGCAATCAGCCCCAGCATTTT. Translation gives CASSGEAGNQPQHF.

As regards this clone: The same CDR3 arises from other DNA sequences in this sample as well. The chain is built from TRBV3-1 (or the pseudogene TRBV3-2) and TRBJ1-3; no clear D. The CDR3 runs to 13 residues. From germline, CDR1 is LGHDT and CDR2 YNNKEL (reference sequence). V lost 2 bases, J lost 0 bases, and 2 bases lay in between. The CDR3 spells CASSQSSGNTIYF. CDR3 in DNA: TGTGCCAGCAGCCAAAGCTCTGGAAACACCATATATTTT.

The V gene is TRBV12-3 or TRBV12-4, the J gene TRBJ1-5, with D uncertain. The CDR3 has 12 amino acids. The V gene lost 2 bases and the J gene lost 10 bases, with 9 bases spanning the gap. The CDR3 DNA reads TGTGCCAGCAGTTTATCAGCGCGCCCCCAGCATTTT. Amino acids: CASSLSARPQHF.

In this sample, this clone turned up once. This chain uses TRBV7-9 with TRBJ2-7; 7 bases fit TRBD1. V gave up 8 bases and J gave up 4 bases; unmatched junction bases: 8. The germline V gene has CDR1 SEHNR and CDR2 FQNEAQ (reference sequence). This CDR3 has 13 residues. In DNA, the CDR3 is TGTGCCAGCCATAGGACAGGCGAATACGAGCAGTACTTC. It specifies CASHRTGEYEQYF.

The chain recombines TRBV18 with TRBJ2-7; no clear D. Trimming pared 6 bases from V and 3 bases from J, leaving 15 bases between. CDR1 and CDR2 from the germline V gene are KGHSH and LQKENI. The CDR3 length is 14 residues. This chain's CDR3 is CASSLGDLYYEQYF. In nucleotides, the CDR3 is TGTGCCAGCTCCCTCGGAGACCTTTACTACGAGCAGTACTTC.

The chain employs TRBV19 and TRBJ2-7; perhaps TRBD2 as D (6 bases). This CDR3 has 13 residues. Trimming removed 4 bases from V and 5 bases from J, with 12 bases in between. CDR1 and CDR2 from the germline V gene are LNHDA and SQIVND (reference sequence). CDR3 sequence reads: CASSTVGEDEQYF. In DNA form, the CDR3 reads TGTGCCAGTAGTACAGTGGGGGAGGACGAGCAGTACTTC. Full variable domain (rest looked up from reference TRBV19 and TRBJ2-7): DGGITQSPKYLFRKEGQNVTLSCEQNLNHDAMYWYRQDPGQGLRLIYYSQIVNDFQKGDIAEGYSVSREKKESFPLTVTSAQKNPTAFYLCASSTVGEDEQYFGPGTRLTVT.

This clone was detected only once. The chain recombines TRBV6-5 with TRBJ1-4; TRBD1 matches 7 bases. The CDR3 consists of 14 residues. Losses at the gene ends were 5 bases for V and 4 bases for J; bases not matched to a gene: 4. Per germline, CDR1 MNHEY and CDR2 SVGAGI. The DNA for the CDR3 is TGTGCCAGCAGTCGGACAGGTCTTAATGAAAAACTGTTTTTT. This codes for CASSRTGLNEKLFF.

V usage is TRBV5-8 and J usage is TRBJ1-4, with D hard to call. Germline CDR1 and CDR2: SGHTS and YDEGEE. The length of the CDR3 is 13 residues. V shed 1 base and J shed 7 bases, with 8 bases lying between them. The CDR3 spells CASSLSMIEKLFF. In DNA, the CDR3 is TGTGCCAGCAGCTTGAGCATGATTGAAAAACTGTTTTTT.

V and J are TRBV30 and TRBJ2-2; D gene ambiguous. V shed 0 bases and J shed 0 bases, with 11 bases lying between them. The germline CDR1 and CDR2 sequences are GTSNPN and SVGIG (reference sequence). CDR3 size: 16 residues. The CDR3 spells CAWSVTTPTNTGELFF. The CDR3, as DNA: TGTGCCTGGAGTGTAACTACACCCACGAACACCGGGGAGCTGTTTTTT.

This chain joins TRBV11-1 and TRBJ1-4; TRBD1 matches 9 bases. This CDR3 has 16 amino acids. CDR1 is SGHAT and CDR2 is FQDESV in the germline V gene (reference sequence). Losses at the gene ends were 5 bases for V and 5 bases for J; bases not matched to a gene: 9. CDR3 protein: CASSPSRTGVNEKLFF. CDR3 DNA: TGTGCCAGCAGCCCCTCCCGGACAGGGGTCAATGAAAAACTGTTTTTT.

The chain has TRBV6-5 and TRBJ2-7; 7 bases are shared with TRBD2. From germline, CDR1 is MNHEY and CDR2 SVGAGI. V gave up 5 bases and J gave up 1 base; unmatched junction bases: 2. CDR3 size: 13 residues. The CDR3 DNA is TGTGCCAGCAGTCCGGGACTATCCTACGAGCAGTACTTC. This encodes CASSPGLSYEQYF.

The count of this clone is one. The chain carries TRBV19 and TRBJ1-2; D perhaps matches TRBD1 (6 bases). CDR1 is LNHDA and CDR2 is SQIVND in the germline V gene (reference sequence). CDR3 length: 12 amino acids. V lost 8 bases to trimming and J lost 2 bases, with 9 bases between them. For the CDR3, the DNA is TGTGCCAGTTCCGGACAGAACTATGGCTACACCTTC. Translated: CASSGQNYGYTF.

The V gene is TRBV18, the J gene TRBJ2-1; tentatively, D is TRBD1 (6 bases). V lost 1 base and J lost 4, with 11 bases in between. The CDR3 is made up of 15 amino acids. CDR1 is KGHSH and CDR2 is LQKENI in the germline V gene. CDR3 nucleotide sequence: TGTGCCAGCTCACCACGGAGACAGGATTACAATGAGCAGTTCTTC. Amino acid sequence: CASSPRRQDYNEQFF.

This clone came up once. The J gene is TRBJ1-1, the V gene TRBV5-1; perhaps TRBD1 as D (6 bases). V lost 2 bases and J 1 base, leaving 12 bases between the germline ends. CDR1 SGHRS and CDR2 YFSETQ come from the germline V gene. CDR3 length: 15 amino acids. Here the CDR3 DNA reads TGCGCCAGCAGCTTACAGGGCGTGGGGAACACTGAAGCTTTCTTT. This translates into CASSLQGVGNTEAFF. The full variable domain, in which reference TRBV5-1 and TRBJ1-1 provide the parts outside the CDR3, is KAGVTQTPRYLIKTRGQQVTLSCSPISGHRSVSWYQQTPGQGLQFLFEYFSETQRNKGNFPGRFSGRQFSNSRSEMNVSTLELGDSALYLCASSLQGVGNTEAFFGQGTRLTVV.

CDR3 residues: CANDFRGETTEAFF. CDR3 in DNA: TGTGCCAACGATTTCCGGGGGGAAACAACTGAAGCTTTCTTT. This chain uses TRBV2 with TRBJ1-1, with a possible D match to TRBD1 (5 bases). Trimming removed 10 bases from V and 5 bases from J, with 20 bases in between. Germline V lookup: CDR1 SNHLY, CDR2 FYNNEI. The CDR3 is 14 residues long.

V is TRBV7-9 and J is TRBJ2-1; TRBD2 matches 8 bases. J was trimmed by 7 bases and V by 5 bases; bases with no gene match: 10. CDR1 SEHNR and CDR2 FQNEAQ come from the germline V gene (reference sequence). This CDR3 has 15 residues. CDR3 nucleotide sequence: TGTGCCAGCAGCGCACTAGCGGTCAGAGGTAATGAGCAGTTCTTC. Translated, it gives CASSALAVRGNEQFF. Using reference TRBV7-9 and TRBJ2-1 for the parts outside the CDR3, the full variable domain is DTGVSQNPRHKITKRGQNVTFRCDPISEHNRLYWYRQTLGQGPEFLTYFQNEAQLEKSRLLSDRFSAERPKGSFSTLEIQRTEQGDSAMYLCASSALAVRGNEQFFGPGTRLTVL.

The V call is TRBV4-3, the J call TRBJ1-2; D unresolved. V was trimmed by 3 bases and J by 5 bases, leaving 10 bases between them. This CDR3 has 13 amino acids. The germline CDR1 and CDR2 sequences are LGHNA and YSLEER. This chain's CDR3 is CASSQGLTYGYTF. The DNA for the CDR3 is TGCGCCAGCAGCCAGGGCCTAACTTATGGCTACACCTTC.

The chain combines TRBV3-1 (or the pseudogene TRBV3-2) with TRBJ2-7; tentatively, D is TRBD1 (5 bases). V shed 0 bases and J shed 2 bases, with 8 bases lying between them. The length of the CDR3 is 14 residues. Germline V lookup: CDR1 LGHDT, CDR2 YNNKEL (reference sequence). In nucleotides, the CDR3 is TGTGCCAGCAGCCAAGATCTACAGGCCTACGAGCAGTACTTC. Encoded protein: CASSQDLQAYEQYF.